This TCR beta chain came from a study of T cell changes during pregnancy in multiple sclerosis (dated by TCRdb to about 2019). In terms of the full investigation: In women with multiple sclerosis, the researchers looked at how the T cell repertoire shifted as pregnancy progressed.

Libraries were constructed by the immunoSEQ multiplex PCR assay. TCRdb mirrors the immuneACCESS table, restricted to in-frame sequences. Some clones are absent from its copies; in checked studies, under half trace to an unresolved V gene, and the reason for the others is unknown. The sample contains tens of thousands of clones, around 92% of them found a single time. Over 1% of the sample is taken by the ten largest. In the germline V gene, CDR1 corresponds to SGHVS and CDR2 to FQNEAQ. Between the V and J ends, shortened by 5 bases and 8 bases respectively, the junction contains 12 bases. From its cysteine to its phenylalanine, the CDR3 spans 12 amino acids. Only the CDR3 DNA is retained, 36 bases long and in frame from the first base. Points on this clone: No antigen is known for it. Base qualities are not provided; no much larger clone lies one nucleotide away.

Sample: peripheral blood, taken after pregnancy. The TCR originated in a female donor in good health, enrolled as a control in a pregnancy study. The sequence joins TRBV7-8 to TRBJ1-2, with TRBD1 as a weak D call on 6 bases. The DNA sequence reads TGTGCCAGCAGCCACAACAGGGCCGGCTACACCTTC. Translated, it reads CASSHNRAGYTF.